This T cell receptor beta chain was captured in a study of blood T cells in healthy people across ages. The use of a sample-barcoded 5' primer and a J-beta primer mix characterized a second PCR of roughly 7 to 12 cycles. Each of the cDNA molecules was tagged by a template-switch adaptor with 12 random nucleotides. Any given sample supplied a minimum of 2.5 million CDR3-containing paired-end reads. TCRdb re-called the 5' RACE reads with MiXCR, one entry per CDR3 protein. In the table there are over 700,000 distinct CDR3 sequences, approximately 53% of which are singletons. The CDR3 runs 14 residues. The V gene lost 6 bases and the J gene lost 11 bases, with 25 bases spanning the gap. CDR1 is SQVTM, CDR2 ANQGSEA, per germline. Peripheral blood samples of roughly 9.9 milliliters were drawn from each donor.

The rearrangement joins TRBV29-1 to TRBJ2-5; D possibly matches TRBD1 or TRBD2 (6 bases each). Sequenced input: blood. The clonotype originates from a man aged 80 or over in good health. CDR3 DNA sequence: TGCAGCGTCGGAGGGGGGACAATAACTACTGAGCAGTACTTC. Translating it yields CSVGGGTITTEQYF.